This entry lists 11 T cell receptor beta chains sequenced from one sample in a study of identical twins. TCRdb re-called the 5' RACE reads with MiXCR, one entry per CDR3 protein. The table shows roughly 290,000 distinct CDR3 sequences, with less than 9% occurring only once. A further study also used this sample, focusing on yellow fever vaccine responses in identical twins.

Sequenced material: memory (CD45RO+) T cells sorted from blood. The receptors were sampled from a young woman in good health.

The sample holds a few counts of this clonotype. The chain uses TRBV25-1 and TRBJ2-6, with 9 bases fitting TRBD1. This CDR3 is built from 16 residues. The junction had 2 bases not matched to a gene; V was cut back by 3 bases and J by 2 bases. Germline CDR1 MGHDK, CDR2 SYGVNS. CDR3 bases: TGTGCCAGCAGTGACGACAGGGGGACTGGGGCCAACGTCCTGACTTTC. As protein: CASSDDRGTGANVLTF.

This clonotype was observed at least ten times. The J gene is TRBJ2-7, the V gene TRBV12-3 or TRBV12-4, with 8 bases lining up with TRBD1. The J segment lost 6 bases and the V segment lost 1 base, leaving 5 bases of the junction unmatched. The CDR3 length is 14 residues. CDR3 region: CASSLGDRGFEQYF. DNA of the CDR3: TGTGCCAGCAGTTTAGGAGACAGGGGCTTCGAGCAGTACTTC.

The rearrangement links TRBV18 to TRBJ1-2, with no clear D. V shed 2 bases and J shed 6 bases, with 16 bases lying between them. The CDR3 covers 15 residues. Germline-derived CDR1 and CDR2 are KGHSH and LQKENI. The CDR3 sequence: CASSPSITERNGYTF. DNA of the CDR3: TGTGCCAGCTCACCAAGTATTACAGAGCGAAATGGCTACACCTTC.

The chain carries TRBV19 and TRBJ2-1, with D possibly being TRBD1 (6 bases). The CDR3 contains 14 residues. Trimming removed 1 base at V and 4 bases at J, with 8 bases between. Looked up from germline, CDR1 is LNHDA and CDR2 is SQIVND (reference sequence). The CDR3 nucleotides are TGTGCCAGTAGTATAGGGGGGCCGTACAATGAGCAGTTCTTC. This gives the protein CASSIGGPYNEQFF.

The chain's CDR3 is CASSGAAPQETQYF. DNA for the CDR3: TGCGCCAGCAGCGGGGCGGCCCCCCAAGAGACCCAGTACTTC. The rearrangement links TRBV5-1 to TRBJ2-5, with a weak D call TRBD1 (5 bases). CDR1 and CDR2 (germline): SGHRS, YFSETQ. The germline V and J ends were trimmed by 4 bases and 1 base, with 11 bases remaining between them. This CDR3 spans 14 amino acids.

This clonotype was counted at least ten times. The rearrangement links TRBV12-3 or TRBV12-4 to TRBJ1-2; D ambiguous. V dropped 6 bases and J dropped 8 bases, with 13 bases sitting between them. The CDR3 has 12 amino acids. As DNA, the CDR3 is TGTGCCAGCAGCCCCAGCCTGGTCGGCTACACCTTC. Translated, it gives CASSPSLVGYTF.

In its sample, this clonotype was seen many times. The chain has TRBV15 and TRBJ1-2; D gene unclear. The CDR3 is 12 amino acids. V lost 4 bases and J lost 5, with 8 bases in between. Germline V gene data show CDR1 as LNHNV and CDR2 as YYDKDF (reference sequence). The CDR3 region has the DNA TGTGCCACCAGCAACGCGGGGTATGGCTACACCTTC. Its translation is CATSNAGYGYTF. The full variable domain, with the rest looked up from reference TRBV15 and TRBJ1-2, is DAMVIQNPRYQVTQFGKPVTLSCSQTLNHNVMYWYQQKSSQAPKLLFHYYDKDFNNEADTPDNFQSRRPNTSFCFLDIRSPGLGDTAMYLCATSNAGYGYTFGSGTRLTVV.

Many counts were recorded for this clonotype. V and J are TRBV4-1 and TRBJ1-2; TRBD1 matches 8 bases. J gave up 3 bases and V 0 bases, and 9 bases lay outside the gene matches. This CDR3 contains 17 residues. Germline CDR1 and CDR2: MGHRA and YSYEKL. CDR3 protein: CASSQDSQGARDYGYTF. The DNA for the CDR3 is TGCGCCAGCAGCCAAGATTCCCAGGGGGCGCGGGACTATGGCTACACCTTC.

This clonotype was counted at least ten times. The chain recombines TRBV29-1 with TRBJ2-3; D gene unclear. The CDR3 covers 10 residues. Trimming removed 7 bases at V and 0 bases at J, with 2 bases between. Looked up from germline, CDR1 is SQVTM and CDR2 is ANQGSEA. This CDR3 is CSGSTDTQYF. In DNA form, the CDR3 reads TGCAGCGGTAGCACAGATACGCAGTATTTT.

CDR3 nucleotide sequence: TGTGCCAGTAGCAGGGCCCCCGAGCGTGAGCAGTTCTTC. Protein sequence: CASSRAPEREQFF. The chain has TRBV19 and TRBJ2-1; the D gene is possibly TRBD1 (5 bases). The CDR3 consists of 13 residues. CDR1 and CDR2 from the germline V gene are LNHDA and SQIVND (reference sequence). V was clipped by 6 bases and J by 9 bases, with 15 bases between them.

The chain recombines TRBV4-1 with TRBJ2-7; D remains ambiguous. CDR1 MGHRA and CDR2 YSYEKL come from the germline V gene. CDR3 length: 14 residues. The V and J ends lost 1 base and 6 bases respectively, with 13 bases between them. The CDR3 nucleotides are TGCGCCAGCAGCCAAGTAATGATATCCCCCGAGCAGTACTTC. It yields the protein CASSQVMISPEQYF.